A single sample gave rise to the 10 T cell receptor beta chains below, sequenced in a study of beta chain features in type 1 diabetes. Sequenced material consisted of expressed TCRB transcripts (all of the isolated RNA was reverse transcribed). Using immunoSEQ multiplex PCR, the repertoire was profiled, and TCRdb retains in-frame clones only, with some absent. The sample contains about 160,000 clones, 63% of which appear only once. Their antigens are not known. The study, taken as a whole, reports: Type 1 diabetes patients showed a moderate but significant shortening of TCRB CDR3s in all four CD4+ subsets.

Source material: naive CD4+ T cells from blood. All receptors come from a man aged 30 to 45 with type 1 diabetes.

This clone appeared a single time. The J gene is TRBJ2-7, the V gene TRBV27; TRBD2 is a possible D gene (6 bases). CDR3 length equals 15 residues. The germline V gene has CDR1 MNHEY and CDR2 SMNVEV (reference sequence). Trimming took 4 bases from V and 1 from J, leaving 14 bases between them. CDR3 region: CASSSSGLDSYEQYF. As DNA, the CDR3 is TGTGCCAGCAGTTCCTCGGGACTCGATTCCTACGAGCAGTACTTC.

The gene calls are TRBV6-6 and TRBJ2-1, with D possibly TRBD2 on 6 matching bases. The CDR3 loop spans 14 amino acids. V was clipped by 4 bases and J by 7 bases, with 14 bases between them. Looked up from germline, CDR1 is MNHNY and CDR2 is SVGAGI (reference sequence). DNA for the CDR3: TGTGCCAGCAGTTCCATCGGAGGGAGGAATGAGCAGTTCTTC. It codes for CASSSIGGRNEQFF.

The CDR3 spells CASSQSPASTDTQYF. The CDR3 DNA reads as TGTGCCAGCAGCCAATCGCCCGCTAGCACAGATACGCAGTATTTT. The gene calls are TRBV7-8 and TRBJ2-3; D call uncertain. The CDR3 covers 15 residues. CDR1 and CDR2 from the germline V gene are SGHVS and FQNEAQ. With 5 bases removed from V and 0 bases from J, the gap between germline ends came to 12 bases.

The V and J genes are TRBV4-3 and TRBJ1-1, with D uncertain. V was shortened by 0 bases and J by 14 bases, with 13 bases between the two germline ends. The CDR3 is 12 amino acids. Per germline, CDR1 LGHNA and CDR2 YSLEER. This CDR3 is CASSQEYPPVFF. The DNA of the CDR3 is TGCGCCAGCAGCCAAGAGTATCCACCCGTGTTCTTT.

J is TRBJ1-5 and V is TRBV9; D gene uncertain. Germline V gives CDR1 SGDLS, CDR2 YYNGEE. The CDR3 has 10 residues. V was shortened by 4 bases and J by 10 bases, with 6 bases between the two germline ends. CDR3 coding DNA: TGTGCCAGCAGCCTCCGCCCCCAGCATTTT. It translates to CASSLRPQHF.

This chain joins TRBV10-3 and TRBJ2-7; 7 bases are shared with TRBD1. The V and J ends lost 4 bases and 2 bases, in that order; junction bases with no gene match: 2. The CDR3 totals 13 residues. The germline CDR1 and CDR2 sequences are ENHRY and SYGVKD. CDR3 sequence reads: CAISGQGAYEQYF. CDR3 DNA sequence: TGTGCCATCAGTGGCCAGGGGGCCTACGAGCAGTACTTC.

In DNA form, the CDR3 reads TGCGCCAGCAGCTTGACGTCCTCCGGACGCCCAGATACGCAGTATTTT. Its protein product is CASSLTSSGRPDTQYF. The chain couples TRBV5-1 to TRBJ2-3, with no clear D. CDR3 length equals 16 residues. V lost 1 base, J lost 4 bases, and 16 bases lay in between. Germline V CDR1 and CDR2: SGHRS, YFSETQ.

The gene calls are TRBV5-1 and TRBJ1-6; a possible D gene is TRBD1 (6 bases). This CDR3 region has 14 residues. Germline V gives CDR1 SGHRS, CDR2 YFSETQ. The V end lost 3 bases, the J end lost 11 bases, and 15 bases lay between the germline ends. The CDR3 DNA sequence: TGCGCCAGCAGCTCTTCCGGGACATTGGCACCCCTCCACTTT. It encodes CASSSSGTLAPLHF.

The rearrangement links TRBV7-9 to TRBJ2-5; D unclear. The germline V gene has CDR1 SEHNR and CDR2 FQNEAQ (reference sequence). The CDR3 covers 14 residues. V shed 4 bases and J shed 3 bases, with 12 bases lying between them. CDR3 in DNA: TGTGCCAGCAGCTCCGTGGACGTAAAAGAGACCCAGTACTTC. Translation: CASSSVDVKETQYF.

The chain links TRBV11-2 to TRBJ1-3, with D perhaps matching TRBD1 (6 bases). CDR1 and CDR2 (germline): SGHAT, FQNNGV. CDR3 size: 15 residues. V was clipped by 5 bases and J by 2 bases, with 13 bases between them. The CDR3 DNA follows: TGTGCCAGCAGCAGGGGACATAGCCCTGGAAACACCATATATTTT. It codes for CASSRGHSPGNTIYF.